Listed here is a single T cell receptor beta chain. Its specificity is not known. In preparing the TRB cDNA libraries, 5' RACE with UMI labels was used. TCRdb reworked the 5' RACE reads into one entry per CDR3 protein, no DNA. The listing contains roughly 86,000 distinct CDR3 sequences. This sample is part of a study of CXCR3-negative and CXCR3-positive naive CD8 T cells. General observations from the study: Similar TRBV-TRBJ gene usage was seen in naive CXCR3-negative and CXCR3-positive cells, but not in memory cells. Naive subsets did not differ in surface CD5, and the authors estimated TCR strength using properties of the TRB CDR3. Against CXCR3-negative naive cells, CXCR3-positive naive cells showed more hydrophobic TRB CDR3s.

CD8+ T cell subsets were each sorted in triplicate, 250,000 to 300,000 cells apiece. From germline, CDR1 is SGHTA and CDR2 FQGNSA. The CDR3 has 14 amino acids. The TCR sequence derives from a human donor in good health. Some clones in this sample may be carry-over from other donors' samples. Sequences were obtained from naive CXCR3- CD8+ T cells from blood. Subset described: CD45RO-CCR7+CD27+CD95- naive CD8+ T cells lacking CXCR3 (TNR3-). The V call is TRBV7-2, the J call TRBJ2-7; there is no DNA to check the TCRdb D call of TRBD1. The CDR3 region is CASSFGPPSYEQYF.